This T cell receptor (beta chain) was profiled in a study of low-dose radiotherapy and immunotherapy resistance in tumors. The junction had 11 bases not matched to a gene; V was cut back by 4 bases and J by 2 bases. The CDR3 contains 17 residues. CDR1 is MNHEY and CDR2 is SVGEGT in the germline V gene. Time point reported: after trial treatment. The treatment denotes: LDRT plus nivolumab, ipilimumab, low-dose cyclophosphamide and aspirin (RACIN trial). Ipilimumab, nivolumab, aspirin, low-dose cyclophosphamide and low-dose radiotherapy were administered to donors. cDNA synthesis used a TRAV/TRBV-specific primer set for both chains. TCRs were amplified for around 21 PCR cycles with a constant-region primer and V-primer adapter. Using its own MiXCR run on the reads, TCRdb lists one record per CDR3 protein. Of tens of thousands of distinct CDR3 sequences in the sample, 20% to 25% were seen once. This clonotype was observed many times.

The chain employs TRBV6-2 or TRBV6-3 and TRBJ2-7, with TRBD2 identical over 10 bases. The TCR comes from a female donor with ovarian cancer. Sample: PBMCs, taken after low-dose radiotherapy plus immunotherapy. CDR3 loop: CASSSPRERGGAYEQYF. CDR3 nucleotides: TGTGCCAGCAGTTCCCCCCGGGAGCGGGGGGGAGCCTACGAGCAGTACTTC.